Many counts were recorded for the clone carrying this T cell receptor (beta chain). The sample originates from a study of T cells after yellow fever vaccination. The 5'RACE template-switching step produced TCR cDNA and added a universal primer site and UMIs. TCRdb independently ran MiXCR on the 5' RACE reads; one entry per CDR3 protein. The repertoire holds around 67,000 distinct CDR3 sequences, approximately 7% seen once, with roughly 33% in the top ten. V lost 1 base to trimming and J lost 2 bases, with 10 bases between them. CDR1 MGHRA and CDR2 YSYEKL come from the germline V gene. The CDR3 consists of 15 residues.

The sequences come from CD8+ T cells sorted from PBMCs, collected 4 to 6 days after the first yellow fever vaccination. The clonotype was recovered from a man younger than 35 who received the YFV17D yellow fever vaccine. The V gene is TRBV4-1, the J gene TRBJ2-3, with D hard to call. This chain's CDR3 is CASSQVSGDTDTQYF. For the CDR3, the DNA is TGCGCCAGCAGCCAAGTTAGTGGAGACACAGATACGCAGTATTTT.